This T cell receptor beta chain originates from a study of cytomegalovirus exposure and HLA in healthy donors. General observations from the study: Segments of the TCR beta V type were, in most cases, productive about 87% or about 30% of the time in an earlier analysis. A cluster of highly shared sequence variants was likely a sequencing artifact. Association of a missense DCLRE1C variant with TCR beta V- and J-gene trimming was reported in a later analysis.

V lost 1 base, J lost 2 bases, and 3 bases stayed unmatched. There are 15 residues in the CDR3. Per the germline V gene, CDR1 is ENHRY and CDR2 is SYGVKD. PCR primers comprised 60 Vbeta and 13 Jbeta primers. Using immunoSEQ multiplex PCR, the repertoire was profiled, and TCRdb retains in-frame clones only, with some absent. The sample lists some 150,000 clones; roughly 76% were seen once. This clone was found a few times. What it binds is unknown. The sequenced sample consisted of PBMCs. This TCR was recovered from a woman aged 18-29 years in good health and CMV-seropositive. The chain combines TRBV10-3 with TRBJ2-7, with TRBD1 matching 9 bases. CDR3 loop: CAISEYRGPAYEQYF. The CDR3 coding sequence is TGTGCCATCAGTGAGTACAGGGGGCCGGCCTACGAGCAGTACTTC.